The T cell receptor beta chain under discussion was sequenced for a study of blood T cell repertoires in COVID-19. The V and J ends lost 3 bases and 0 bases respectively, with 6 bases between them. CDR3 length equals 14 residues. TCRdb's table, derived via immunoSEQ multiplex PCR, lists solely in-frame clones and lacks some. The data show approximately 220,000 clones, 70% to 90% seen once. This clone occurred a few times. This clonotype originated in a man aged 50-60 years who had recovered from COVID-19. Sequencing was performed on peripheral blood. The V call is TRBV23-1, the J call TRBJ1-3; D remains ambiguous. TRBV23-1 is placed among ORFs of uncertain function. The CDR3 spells CASSHPFSGNTIYF. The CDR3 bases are TGCGCCAGCAGTCACCCATTCTCTGGAAACACCATATATTTT.